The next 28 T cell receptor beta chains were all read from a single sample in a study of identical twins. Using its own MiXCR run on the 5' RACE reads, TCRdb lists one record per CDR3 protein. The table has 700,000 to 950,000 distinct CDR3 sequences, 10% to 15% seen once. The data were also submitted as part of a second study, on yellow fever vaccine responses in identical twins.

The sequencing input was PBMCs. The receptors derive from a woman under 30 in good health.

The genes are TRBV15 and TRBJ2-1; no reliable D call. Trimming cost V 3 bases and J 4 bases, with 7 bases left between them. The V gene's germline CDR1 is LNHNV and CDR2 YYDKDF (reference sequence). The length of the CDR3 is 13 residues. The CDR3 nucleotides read TGTGCCACCAGCAGTCGACGATACAATGAGCAGTTCTTC. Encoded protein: CATSSRRYNEQFF.

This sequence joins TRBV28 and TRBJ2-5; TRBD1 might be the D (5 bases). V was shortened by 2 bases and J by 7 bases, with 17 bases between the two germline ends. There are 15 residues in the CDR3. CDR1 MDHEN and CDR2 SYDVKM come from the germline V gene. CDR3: CASSLTDTSPGTQYF. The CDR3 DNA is TGTGCCAGCAGTTTAACGGACACCTCCCCAGGGACCCAGTACTTC.

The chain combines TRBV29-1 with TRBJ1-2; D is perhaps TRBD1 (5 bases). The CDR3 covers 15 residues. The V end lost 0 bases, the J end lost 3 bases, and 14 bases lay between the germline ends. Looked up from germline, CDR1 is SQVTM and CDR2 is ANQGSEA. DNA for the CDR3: TGCAGCGTTGAAGATGAATGGGGGTACGACTATGGCTACACCTTC. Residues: CSVEDEWGYDYGYTF. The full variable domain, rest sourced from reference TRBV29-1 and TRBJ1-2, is SAVISQKPSRDICQRGTSLTIQCQVDSQVTMMFWYRQQPGQSLTLIATANQGSEATYESGFVIDKFPISRPNLTFSTLTVSNMSPEDSSIYLCSVEDEWGYDYGYTFGSGTRLTVV.

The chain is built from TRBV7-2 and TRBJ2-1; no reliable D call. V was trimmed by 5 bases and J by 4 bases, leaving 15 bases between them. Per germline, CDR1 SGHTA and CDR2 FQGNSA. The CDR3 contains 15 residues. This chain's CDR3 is CASSPDHQAYNEQFF. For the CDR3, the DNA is TGTGCCAGCAGCCCCGACCACCAAGCGTACAATGAGCAGTTCTTC.

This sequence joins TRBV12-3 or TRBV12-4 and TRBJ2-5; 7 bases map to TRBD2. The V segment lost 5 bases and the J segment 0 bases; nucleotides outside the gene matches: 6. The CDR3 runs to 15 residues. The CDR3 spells CASSPGGGHQETQYF. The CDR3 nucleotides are TGTGCCAGCAGTCCTGGCGGGGGACACCAAGAGACCCAGTACTTC.

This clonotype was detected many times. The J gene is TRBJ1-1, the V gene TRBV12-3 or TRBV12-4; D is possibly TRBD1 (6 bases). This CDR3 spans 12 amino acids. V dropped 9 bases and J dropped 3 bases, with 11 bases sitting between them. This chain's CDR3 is CASKQGYTEAFF. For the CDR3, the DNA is TGTGCCAGTAAACAGGGCTACACTGAAGCTTTCTTT.

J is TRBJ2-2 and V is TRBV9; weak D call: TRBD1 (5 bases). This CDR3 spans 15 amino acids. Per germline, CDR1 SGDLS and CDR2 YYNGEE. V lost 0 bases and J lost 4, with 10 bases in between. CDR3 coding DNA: TGTGCCAGCAGCGTAGACGTCAGGGCCACCGGGGAGCTGTTTTTT. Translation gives CASSVDVRATGELFF.

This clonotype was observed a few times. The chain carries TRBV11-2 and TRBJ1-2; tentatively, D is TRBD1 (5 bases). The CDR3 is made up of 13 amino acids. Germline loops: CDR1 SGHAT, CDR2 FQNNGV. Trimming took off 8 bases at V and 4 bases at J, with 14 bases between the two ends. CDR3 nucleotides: TGTGCCAGCCGTAGGGGCGGCAGCTATGGCTACACCTTC. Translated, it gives CASRRGGSYGYTF.

The CDR3 bases are TGTGCCAGCAGCCAAGACGGCGGATACACCGGGGAGCTGTTTTTT. Protein sequence: CASSQDGGYTGELFF. This chain uses TRBV14 with TRBJ2-2, with D unresolved. Germline assignment: CDR1 SGHDN and CDR2 FVKESK. The CDR3 runs 15 residues. With 0 bases removed from V and 3 bases from J, the gap between germline ends came to 8 bases.

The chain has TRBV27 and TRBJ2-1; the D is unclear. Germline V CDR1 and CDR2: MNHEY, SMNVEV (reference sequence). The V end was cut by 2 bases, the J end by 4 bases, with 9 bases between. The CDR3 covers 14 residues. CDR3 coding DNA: TGTGCCAGCAGTTTAAACTCCTTATACAATGAGCAGTTCTTC. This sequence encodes CASSLNSLYNEQFF.

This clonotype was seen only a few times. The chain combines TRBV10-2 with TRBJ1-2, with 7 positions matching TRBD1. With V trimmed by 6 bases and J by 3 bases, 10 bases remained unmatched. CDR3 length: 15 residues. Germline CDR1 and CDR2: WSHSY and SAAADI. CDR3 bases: TGCGCCAGCAGCCAAAGACAGGGCCAGGACTATGGCTACACCTTC. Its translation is CASSQRQGQDYGYTF.

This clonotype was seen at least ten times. CDR3 sequence reads: CASSEGEGGNEQYF. The CDR3 bases are TGTGCCAGCAGTGAAGGCGAAGGGGGCAACGAGCAGTACTTC. The chain employs TRBV6-1 and TRBJ2-7; TRBD1 matches at 7 bases. Germline CDR1 reads MNHNS; CDR2 reads SASEGT. CDR3 length equals 14 residues. The trim removed 1 base at V and 5 bases at J, leaving 5 bases unmatched.

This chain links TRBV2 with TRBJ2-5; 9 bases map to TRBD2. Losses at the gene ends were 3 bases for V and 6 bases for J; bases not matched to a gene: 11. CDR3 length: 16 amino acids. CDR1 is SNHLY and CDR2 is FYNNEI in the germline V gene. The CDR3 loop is CASSEEAGGAIKTQYF. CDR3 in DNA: TGTGCCAGCAGTGAGGAAGCGGGGGGCGCTATTAAGACCCAGTACTTC.

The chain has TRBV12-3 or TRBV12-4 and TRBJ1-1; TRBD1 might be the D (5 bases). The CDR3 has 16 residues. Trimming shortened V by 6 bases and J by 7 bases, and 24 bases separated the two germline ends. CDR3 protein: CASSATQRGPGSEAFF. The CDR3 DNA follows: TGTGCCAGCAGCGCAACGCAGCGGGGCCCCGGGAGTGAAGCTTTCTTT.

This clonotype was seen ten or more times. The CDR3: CSAASEGYTF. The DNA of the CDR3 is TGCAGTGCCGCTTCTGAGGGCTACACCTTC. This sequence joins TRBV20-1 and TRBJ1-2; D remains unclear. The V end lost 6 bases, the J end lost 8 bases, and 10 bases lay between the germline ends. CDR1 and CDR2 from the germline V gene are DFQATT and SNEGSKA (reference sequence). CDR3 length: 10 amino acids.

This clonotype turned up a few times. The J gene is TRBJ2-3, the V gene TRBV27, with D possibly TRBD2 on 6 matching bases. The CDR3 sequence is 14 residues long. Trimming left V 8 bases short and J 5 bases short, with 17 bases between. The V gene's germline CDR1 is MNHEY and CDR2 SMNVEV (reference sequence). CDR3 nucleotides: TGTGCCAGCGCATGGACTACTCGCGGAGATACGCAGTATTTT. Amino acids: CASAWTTRGDTQYF.

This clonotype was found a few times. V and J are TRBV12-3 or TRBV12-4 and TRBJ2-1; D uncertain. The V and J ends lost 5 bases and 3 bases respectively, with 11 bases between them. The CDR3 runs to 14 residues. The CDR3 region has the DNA TGTGCCAGCAGTCAGACTCTAAACTACAATGAGCAGTTCTTC. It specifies CASSQTLNYNEQFF.

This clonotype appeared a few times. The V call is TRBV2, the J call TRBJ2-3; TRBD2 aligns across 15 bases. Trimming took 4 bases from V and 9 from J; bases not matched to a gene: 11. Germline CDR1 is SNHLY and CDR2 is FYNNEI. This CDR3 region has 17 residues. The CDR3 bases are TGTGCCAGCAGTGCCCCCCCCGGACTAGCGGGGGGGCAGACGCAGTATTTT. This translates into CASSAPPGLAGGQTQYF.

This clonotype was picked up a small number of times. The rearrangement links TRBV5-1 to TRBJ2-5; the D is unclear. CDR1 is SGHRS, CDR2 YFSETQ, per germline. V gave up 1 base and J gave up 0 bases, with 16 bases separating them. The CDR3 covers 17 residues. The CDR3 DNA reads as TGCGCCAGCAGCTTGTCGGTAGCAGGAGTAGACCAAGAGACCCAGTACTTC. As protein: CASSLSVAGVDQETQYF.

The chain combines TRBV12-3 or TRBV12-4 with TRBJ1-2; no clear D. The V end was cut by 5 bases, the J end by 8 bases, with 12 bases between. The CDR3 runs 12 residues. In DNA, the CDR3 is TGTGCCAGCAGTACCGACCCCTCCGGCTACACCTTC. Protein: CASSTDPSGYTF.

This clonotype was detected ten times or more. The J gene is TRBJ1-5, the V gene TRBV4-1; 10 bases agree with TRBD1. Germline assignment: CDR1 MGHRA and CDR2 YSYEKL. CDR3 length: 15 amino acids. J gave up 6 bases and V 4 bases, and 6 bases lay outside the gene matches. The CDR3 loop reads CASSLMTGGGQPQHF. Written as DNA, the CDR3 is TGCGCCAGCAGCCTAATGACAGGGGGCGGTCAGCCCCAGCATTTT.

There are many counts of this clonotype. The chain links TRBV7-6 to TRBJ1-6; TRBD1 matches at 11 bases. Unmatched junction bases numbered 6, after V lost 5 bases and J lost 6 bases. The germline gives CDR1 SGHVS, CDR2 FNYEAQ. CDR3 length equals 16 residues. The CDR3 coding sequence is TGTGCCAGCAGCCTCCGGGACAGGGGGTTTAATTCACCCCTCCACTTT. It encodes CASSLRDRGFNSPLHF.

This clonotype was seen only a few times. CDR3 nucleotide sequence: TGCAGTGTCTCTCGGCCTGAGCAGTTCTTC. Protein sequence: CSVSRPEQFF. The chain recombines TRBV20-1 with TRBJ2-1, with unresolved D. The V end was cut by 7 bases, the J end by 9 bases, with 10 bases between. The CDR3 consists of 10 residues. Germline V CDR1 and CDR2: DFQATT, SNEGSKA (reference sequence).

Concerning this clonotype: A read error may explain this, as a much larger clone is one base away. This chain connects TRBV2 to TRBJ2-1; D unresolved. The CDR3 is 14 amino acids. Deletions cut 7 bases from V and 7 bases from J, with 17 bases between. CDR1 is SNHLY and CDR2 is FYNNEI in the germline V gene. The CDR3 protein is CASKRNGIANEQFF. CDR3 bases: TGTGCCAGCAAACGAAATGGGATCGCGAATGAGCAGTTCTTC.

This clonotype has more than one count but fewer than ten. CDR3 sequence: CASSIRVRTGELFF. CDR3 DNA sequence: TGTGCCAGTAGTATCAGGGTTCGCACCGGGGAGCTGTTTTTT. This sequence joins TRBV19 and TRBJ2-2, with a weak D call TRBD1 (5 bases). With 3 bases removed from V and 4 bases from J, the gap between germline ends came to 9 bases. The CDR3 length is 14 residues. In germline, CDR1 is LNHDA, CDR2 SQIVND (reference sequence).

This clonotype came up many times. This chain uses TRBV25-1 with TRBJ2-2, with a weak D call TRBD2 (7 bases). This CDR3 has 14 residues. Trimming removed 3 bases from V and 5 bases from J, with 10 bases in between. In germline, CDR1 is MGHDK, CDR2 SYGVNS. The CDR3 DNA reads TGTGCCAGCAGTGAGGCGGGGGCAACCGGGGAGCTGTTTTTT. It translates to CASSEAGATGELFF.

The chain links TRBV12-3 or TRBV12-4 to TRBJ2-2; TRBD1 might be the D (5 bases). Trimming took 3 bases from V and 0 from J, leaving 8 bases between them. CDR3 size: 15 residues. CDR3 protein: CASSFNRPNTGELFF. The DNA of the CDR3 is TGTGCCAGCAGTTTTAACAGGCCGAACACCGGGGAGCTGTTTTTT.

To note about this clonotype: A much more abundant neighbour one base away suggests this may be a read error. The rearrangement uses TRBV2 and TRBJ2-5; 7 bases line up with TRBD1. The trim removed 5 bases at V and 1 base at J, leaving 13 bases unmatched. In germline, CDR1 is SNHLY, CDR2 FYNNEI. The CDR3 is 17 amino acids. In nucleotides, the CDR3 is TGTGCCAGCAGTAGAAGGGAGAATCGGGACAGCCAAGAGACCCAGTACTTC. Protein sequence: CASSRRENRDSQETQYF. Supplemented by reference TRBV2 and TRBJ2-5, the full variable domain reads EPEVTQTPSHQVTQMGQEVILRCVPISNHLYFYWYRQILGQKVEFLVSFYNNEISEKSEIFDDQFSVERPDGSNFTLKIRSTKLEDSAMYFCASSRRENRDSQETQYFGPGTRLLVL.